This TCR beta chain emerged from a study of Ad26.COV2.S vaccination and SARS-CoV-2 variants. Sequencing used immunoSEQ multiplex PCR; TCRdb keeps in-frame clones, though not all of them. Among around 450,000 clones listed, over 75% were seen once. Trimming cost V 0 bases and J 4 bases, with 25 bases left between them. This CDR3 has 20 amino acids. The germline V gene encodes CDR1 MNHEY and CDR2 SVGEGT. Treatment given: some 19 received Ad26.COV2.S at low or high dose, single or two shots; roughly five received placebo; per-sample allocation not given. After the first vaccine or placebo injection, samples were drawn on day 63. Within Boston, the person who donated was an adult of 18-55 years.

The sequence came from a person between 18 and 60 years old who received the Ad26.COV2.S COVID-19 vaccine or a placebo. The chain is built from TRBV6-2 or TRBV6-3 and TRBJ2-1; D might be TRBD2 (7 bases). The input for sequencing was peripheral blood, taken in a trial of Ad26.COV2.S vaccine versus placebo. The CDR3 sequence: CASSYSRRSGGPLAYNEQFF. The CDR3, as DNA: TGTGCCAGCAGTTACTCAAGAAGATCGGGGGGCCCACTCGCTTACAATGAGCAGTTCTTC.